These 25 T cell receptor beta chains originate from one sample sequenced in a study of vaccination and CD4 T cells after COVID-19. Treatment: roughly ten-day PBMC culture with coronavirus spike peptide pools or control peptides (ViraFEST assay). The study sequenced cultured CD4+ T cell DNA using the Oncomine TCR Beta short-read assay. TCRdb passed the PCR reads through MiXCR, listing each CDR3 protein once. The sample shows 15,000 to 20,000 distinct CDR3 sequences, around 61% of them seen only once. For these receptors, no antigen is known. Material for sequencing was CD4+ T cells from blood, cultured in vitro. These receptors originate from a human donor who had recovered from COVID-19.

V usage is TRBV2 and J usage is TRBJ1-6; possible D gene TRBD1, 5 bases. Germline V lookup: CDR1 SNHLY, CDR2 FYNNEI. The CDR3 consists of 13 residues. Trimming pared 6 bases from V and 3 bases from J, leaving 6 bases between. The CDR3 DNA reads as TGTGCCAGCAGAGGGGTCTATAATTCACCCCTCCACTTT. This sequence encodes CASRGVYNSPLHF.

The chain uses TRBV20-1 and TRBJ2-5; 10 nucleotides align to TRBD2. There are 15 residues in the CDR3. V gave up 0 bases and J gave up 5 bases; unmatched junction bases: 6. Germline V gene lookup returns CDR1 DFQATT and CDR2 SNEGSKA (reference sequence). The CDR3 DNA follows: TGCAGTGCTAGAGAGAGCGGGGGGGCCTGGGAGACCCAGTACTTC. It yields the protein CSARESGGAWETQYF.

This chain joins TRBV20-1 and TRBJ2-1; 16 bases align to TRBD2. The CDR3 length is 15 residues. Germline V gene lookup returns CDR1 DFQATT and CDR2 SNEGSKA (reference sequence). V gave up 3 bases and J gave up 9 bases; unmatched junction bases: 5. CDR3 protein: CSARVGTSGGVEQFF. The CDR3 bases are TGCAGTGCTAGGGTTGGGACTAGCGGGGGGGTTGAGCAGTTCTTC.

The chain carries TRBV7-2 and TRBJ2-2; the D gene is possibly TRBD2 (6 bases). Trimming removed 0 bases from V and 6 bases from J, with 14 bases in between. This CDR3 is 16 amino acids long. The germline gives CDR1 SGHTA, CDR2 FQGNSA. The CDR3, as DNA: TGTGCCAGCAGCTTAGCCCGATCTAGCGCTCCCGGGGAGCTGTTTTTT. It encodes CASSLARSSAPGELFF.

V gene TRBV5-1 combines with J gene TRBJ1-2; possible D gene TRBD1, 6 bases. The CDR3 loop spans 15 amino acids. Trimming cost V 0 bases and J 4 bases, with 13 bases left between them. The germline V gene encodes CDR1 SGHRS and CDR2 YFSETQ. The CDR3 is CASSLGGGAGYGYTF. The CDR3 DNA reads TGCGCCAGCAGCTTGGGAGGGGGGGCCGGCTATGGCTACACCTTC.

This sequence joins TRBV7-9 and TRBJ1-5; TRBD1 matches 10 bases. J gave up 0 bases and V 5 bases, and 7 bases lay outside the gene matches. Germline CDR1 SEHNR, CDR2 FQNEAQ (reference sequence). The length of the CDR3 is 17 residues. The CDR3 DNA reads as TGTGCCAGCAGCACGGACAGGGGGACGTATAGCAATCAGCCCCAGCATTTT. Amino acid sequence: CASSTDRGTYSNQPQHF.

This chain connects TRBV10-3 to TRBJ2-5; D is unclear. V lost 10 bases, J lost 0 bases, and 12 bases lay in between. Germline values: CDR1 ENHRY, CDR2 SYGVKD. This CDR3 has 13 residues. The CDR3 DNA is TGTGCCACCAAGGGTACAAACCAAGAGACCCAGTACTTC. Protein: CATKGTNQETQYF.

This clonotype was seen a handful of times. V usage is TRBV30 and J usage is TRBJ1-2; the match to TRBD1 covers 8 bases. Looked up from germline, CDR1 is GTSNPN and CDR2 is SVGIG (reference sequence). This CDR3 comprises 12 residues. V lost 4 bases, J lost 7 bases, and 5 bases stayed unmatched. CDR3 sequence: CAWTGGGGGYTF. The CDR3 nucleotides are TGTGCCTGGACAGGGGGCGGTGGTGGCTACACCTTC. The variable domain in full, completed from reference TRBV30 and TRBJ1-2, reads SQTIHQWPATLVQPVGSPLSLECTVEGTSNPNLYWYRQAAGRGLQLLFYSVGIGQISSEVPQNLSASRPQDRQFILSSKKLLLSDSGFYLCAWTGGGGGYTFGSGTRLTVV.

The chain combines TRBV2 with TRBJ1-2; D is perhaps TRBD1 (5 bases). V lost 5 bases and J lost 6, with 13 bases in between. Germline assignment: CDR1 SNHLY and CDR2 FYNNEI. The CDR3 has 13 residues. Written as DNA, the CDR3 is TGTGCCAGCAGTCTCGACAGCGTCCATGGCTACACCTTC. As protein: CASSLDSVHGYTF.

There are a few counts of this clonotype. J is TRBJ1-1 and V is TRBV5-3; D uncertain. TRBV5-3 is annotated as an ORF whose role is uncertain. Trimming took off 0 bases at V and 0 bases at J, with 12 bases between the two ends. The CDR3 spans 16 residues. The CDR3 sequence is CARSLVRRLMNTEAFF. The CDR3 DNA is TGTGCCAGAAGCTTGGTCAGGCGGTTGATGAACACTGAAGCTTTCTTT.

The chain links TRBV7-2 to TRBJ2-7; 8 bases are a match to TRBD2. The DNA end favors TRBJ2-1, so the J call may be wrong. Germline V gene data show CDR1 as SGHTA and CDR2 as FQGNSA. This CDR3 spans 14 amino acids. The CDR3 here is CASRLAALSYEQFF. The DNA for the CDR3 is TGTGCCAGCAGACTAGCGGCCCTCTCCTACGAGCAGTTCTTC.

This clonotype was seen only a few times. This chain links TRBV6-1 with TRBJ1-6; D is unresolved. CDR1 is MNHNS, CDR2 SASEGT, per germline. The CDR3 has 12 residues. The V end lost 7 bases, the J end lost 10 bases, and 11 bases lay between the germline ends. This CDR3 is CASIAPRSPLHF. The DNA for the CDR3 is TGTGCCAGCATAGCCCCGAGATCACCCCTCCACTTT.

This sequence joins TRBV6-2 or TRBV6-3 and TRBJ1-2; D may be TRBD1 (6 bases). This CDR3 has 13 residues. The germline V and J ends were trimmed by 6 bases and 8 bases, with 16 bases remaining between them. Germline V gene data show CDR1 as MNHEY and CDR2 as SVGEGT. The DNA for the CDR3 is TGTGCCAGCAGCTCCGTCGACAGGTGGGGCTACACCTTC. This codes for CASSSVDRWGYTF.

The J gene is TRBJ1-1, the V gene TRBV6-5; unclear D gene. Germline CDR1 is MNHEY and CDR2 is SVGAGI. This CDR3 region has 16 residues. Trimming removed 0 bases from V and 2 bases from J, with 13 bases in between. The CDR3 loop reads CASSYSRTTSNTEAFF. The CDR3 DNA reads TGTGCCAGCAGTTACTCGAGGACTACCTCTAACACTGAAGCTTTCTTT.

Only a few counts were recorded for this clonotype. The chain combines TRBV20-1 with TRBJ1-6, with D maybe TRBD1 (6 bases). This CDR3 contains 17 residues. V dropped 4 bases and J dropped 0 bases, with 16 bases sitting between them. CDR1 is DFQATT and CDR2 is SNEGSKA in the germline V gene (reference sequence). Written as DNA, the CDR3 is TGCAGTGCTATTAAACAGGGACTCAGCTCCTATAATTCACCCCTCCACTTT. This encodes CSAIKQGLSSYNSPLHF.

This clonotype appeared a few times. The chain employs TRBV6-5 and TRBJ2-2; 8 nucleotides match TRBD1. CDR1 MNHEY and CDR2 SVGAGI come from the germline V gene. The CDR3 loop spans 15 amino acids. J was trimmed by 6 bases and V by 4 bases; bases with no gene match: 7. The CDR3 sequence is CASSWTGSIPGELFF. CDR3 coding DNA: TGTGCCAGCAGTTGGACAGGGTCGATACCCGGGGAGCTGTTTTTT.

This clonotype has more than one count but fewer than ten. This chain connects TRBV20-1 to TRBJ1-5; D remains ambiguous. The V gene's germline CDR1 is DFQATT and CDR2 SNEGSKA (reference sequence). V lost 3 bases, J lost 5 bases, and 17 bases lay in between. The CDR3 is made up of 15 amino acids. As DNA, the CDR3 is TGCAGTGCTAGGTCCGTTTGGGGAAACGATCAGCCCCAGCATTTT. It encodes CSARSVWGNDQPQHF.

The chain employs TRBV27 and TRBJ1-2; 9 positions match TRBD1. This CDR3 comprises 19 residues. V lost 0 bases and J lost 5; bases outside the gene matches: 16. Per the germline V gene, CDR1 is MNHEY and CDR2 is SMNVEV (reference sequence). The CDR3 loop is CASSLSIRGQGLRLYGYTF. The CDR3 coding sequence is TGTGCCAGCAGTTTATCGATTAGGGGACAGGGTCTAAGACTGTATGGCTACACCTTC.

This clonotype was seen a few times. This sequence joins TRBV20-1 and TRBJ1-2; D gene ambiguous. The CDR3 is made up of 13 amino acids. V lost 6 bases to trimming and J lost 2 bases, with 13 bases between them. CDR1 and CDR2 from the germline V gene are DFQATT and SNEGSKA (reference sequence). CDR3 sequence reads: CSAEEQINYGYTF. Here the CDR3 DNA reads TGCAGTGCCGAAGAACAAATAAACTATGGCTACACCTTC.

V gene TRBV20-1 combines with J gene TRBJ2-7; D is ambiguous. This CDR3 is 15 amino acids long. Trimming took 3 bases from V and 2 from J, leaving 17 bases between them. CDR1 and CDR2 from the germline V gene are DFQATT and SNEGSKA (reference sequence). The CDR3, as DNA: TGCAGTGCTAGGGACCCCTTCACACCTACCTACGAGCAGTACTTC. The encoded protein is CSARDPFTPTYEQYF.

As to this clonotype: Its ends do not fully match the called genes, so a read error is possible. The rearrangement links TRBV7-7 to TRBJ1-1; possible D gene TRBD1, 5 bases. The CDR3 length is 13 residues. Germline V gene data show CDR1 as SSHAT and CDR2 as FNYEAQ (reference sequence). This chain's CDR3 is CASSQQAGTEAFF. CDR3 DNA sequence: TGTGCTAGCAGCCAACAGGCCGGGACTGAAGCTTTCTTT.

The chain is built from TRBV7-2 and TRBJ2-2; 9 bases align to TRBD1. V trimming: 4 bases; J trimming: 7 bases; junction bases outside the gene matches: 7. The CDR3 extends over 15 amino acids. Germline loops: CDR1 SGHTA, CDR2 FQGNSA. CDR3 nucleotide sequence: TGTGCCAGCAGCTCGGGACAGGGTTTCGACGGGGAGCTGTTTTTT. Translated: CASSSGQGFDGELFF.

This chain joins TRBV20-1 and TRBJ2-1; D might be TRBD2 (6 bases). Looked up from germline, CDR1 is DFQATT and CDR2 is SNEGSKA (reference sequence). V shed 6 bases and J shed 9 bases, with 24 bases lying between them. The CDR3 is 15 amino acids. CDR3 sequence reads: CSAPSASVLLSEQFF. The CDR3 DNA follows: TGCAGTGCCCCGTCGGCTAGCGTCTTGTTAAGTGAGCAGTTCTTC.

The genes are TRBV15 and TRBJ2-7, with a possible D match to TRBD1 (5 bases). The CDR3 runs 14 residues. Germline V gene lookup returns CDR1 LNHNV and CDR2 YYDKDF (reference sequence). Trimming shortened V by 0 bases and J by 5 bases, and 11 bases separated the two germline ends. As DNA, the CDR3 is TGTGCCACCAGCAGAGATCACAGGTCCGACGAGCAGTACTTC. Translation gives CATSRDHRSDEQYF.

CDR3 amino acids: CASSTASGRAYEQYF. CDR3 DNA sequence: TGTGCCAGCAGCACAGCTAGCGGGAGGGCCTACGAGCAGTACTTC. The V and J genes are TRBV11-1 and TRBJ2-7, with TRBD2 identical over 12 bases. Germline CDR1 is SGHAT and CDR2 is FQDESV (reference sequence). This CDR3 is built from 15 residues. V lost 5 bases to trimming and J lost 2 bases; unmatched junction nucleotides: 4.